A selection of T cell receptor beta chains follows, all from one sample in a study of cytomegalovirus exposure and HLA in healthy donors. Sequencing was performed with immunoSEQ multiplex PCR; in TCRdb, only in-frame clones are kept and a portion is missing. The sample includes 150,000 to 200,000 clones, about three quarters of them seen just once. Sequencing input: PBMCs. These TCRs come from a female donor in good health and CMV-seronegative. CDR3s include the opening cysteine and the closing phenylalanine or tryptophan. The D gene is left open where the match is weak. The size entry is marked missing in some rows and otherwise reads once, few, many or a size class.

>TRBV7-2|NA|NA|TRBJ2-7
CASSQNRGGGEQYF
TGTGCCAGCAGCCAAAACAGGGGGGGTGGCGAGCAGTACTTC
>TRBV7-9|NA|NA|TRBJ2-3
CASSLETNRQYF
TGTGCCAGCAGCTTAGAGACAAATCGACAGTATTTT
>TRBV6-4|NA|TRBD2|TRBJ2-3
CASSDSNRGGTDTQYF
TGTGCCAGCAGTGACTCGAATCGGGGGGGAACAGATACGCAGTATTTT
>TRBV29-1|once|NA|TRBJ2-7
CSVVRTYEQYF
TGCAGCGTTGTCAGGACATACGAGCAGTACTTC
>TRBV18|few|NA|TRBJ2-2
CASSPPVGPTGELFF
TGTGCCAGCTCACCACCGGTGGGCCCGACCGGGGAGCTGTTTTTT
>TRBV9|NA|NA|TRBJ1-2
CASSATAVANYGYTF
TGTGCCAGCAGCGCAACAGCGGTGGCTAACTATGGCTACACCTTC
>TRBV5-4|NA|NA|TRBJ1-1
CASSPEAFSEAFF
TGTGCCAGCAGCCCGGAGGCCTTCAGTGAAGCTTTCTTT
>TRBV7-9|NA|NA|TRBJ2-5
CSSSLWTLQETQYF
TGTTCCAGCAGCTTATGGACTTTACAAGAGACCCAGTACTTC
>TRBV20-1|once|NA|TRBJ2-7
CSAILLEQYF
TGCAGTGCTATCCTCTTGGAGCAGTACTTC
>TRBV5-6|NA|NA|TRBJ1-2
CASSLGQNYGYTF
TGTGCCAGCAGCTTGGGGCAGAACTATGGCTACACCTTC
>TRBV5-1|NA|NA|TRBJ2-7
CASSLAGTSSYEQYF
TGCGCCAGCAGCTTGGCCGGGACAAGTTCCTACGAGCAGTACTTC
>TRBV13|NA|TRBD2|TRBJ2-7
CASSRAEGTSGYEQYF
TGTGCCAGCAGCCGCGCCGAAGGGACTAGCGGTTACGAGCAGTACTTC
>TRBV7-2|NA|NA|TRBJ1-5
CASSYRVISNQPQHF
TGTGCCAGCAGCTACAGGGTAATAAGCAATCAGCCCCAGCATTTT
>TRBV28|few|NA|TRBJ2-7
CASSPPLFQRTSSYEQYF
TGTGCCAGCAGCCCCCCGCTTTTCCAGAGAACTAGCTCCTACGAGCAGTACTTC
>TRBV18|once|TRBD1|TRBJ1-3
CASSPITPGGADGNTIYF
TGTGCCAGCTCACCAATTACTCCAGGGGGCGCGGATGGAAACACCATATATTTT
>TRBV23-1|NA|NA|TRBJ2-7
CASYIREVHEQYF
TGCGCCAGCTACATCCGGGAAGTACACGAGCAGTACTTC
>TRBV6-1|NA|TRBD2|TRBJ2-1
CASSEVAGGLIHEQFF
TGTGCCAGCAGTGAAGTAGCGGGGGGCCTTATCCATGAGCAGTTCTTC
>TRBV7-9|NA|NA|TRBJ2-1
CASSLTGSNNEQFF
TGTGCCAGCAGCTTAACAGGGTCCAACAATGAGCAGTTCTTC
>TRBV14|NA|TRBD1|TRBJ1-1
CASSRYRDRNTEAFF
TGTGCCAGCAGCCGATACCGGGACAGGAACACTGAAGCTTTCTTT
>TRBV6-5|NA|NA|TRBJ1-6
CASATFVNDNSPLHF
TGTGCCAGCGCTACTTTCGTAAATGATAATTCACCCCTCCACTTT
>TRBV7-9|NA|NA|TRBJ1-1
CASSQGPQQNTEAFF
TGTGCCAGCAGCCAGGGCCCACAGCAGAACACTGAAGCTTTCTTT
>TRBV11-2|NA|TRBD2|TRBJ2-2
CASSLAAGYTGELFF
TGTGCCAGCAGCTTAGCAGCGGGATACACCGGGGAGCTGTTTTTT
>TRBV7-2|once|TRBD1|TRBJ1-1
CASSLGAGGMNTEAFF
TGTGCCAGCAGCTTGGGGGCAGGGGGCATGAACACTGAAGCTTTCTTT
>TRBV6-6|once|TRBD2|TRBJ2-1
CASSPGTSPYNEQFF
TGTGCCAGCAGCCCCGGGACTAGCCCCTACAATGAGCAGTTCTTC
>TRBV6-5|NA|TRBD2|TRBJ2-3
CASSTGGDTQYF
TGTGCCAGCAGCACGGGGGGAGATACGCAGTATTTT
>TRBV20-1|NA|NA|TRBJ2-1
CSARPQVEQFF
TGCAGTGCTAGACCGCAGGTGGAGCAGTTCTTC
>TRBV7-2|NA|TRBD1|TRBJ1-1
CASSQGQTTEAFF
TGTGCCAGCAGCCAGGGACAGACCACTGAAGCTTTCTTT
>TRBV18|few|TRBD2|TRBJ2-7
CASSPREEGEQYF
TGTGCCAGCTCACCGCGGGAGGAGGGCGAGCAGTACTTC
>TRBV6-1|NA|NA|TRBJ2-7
CASSTTRMSYEQYF
TGTGCCAGCAGTACGACAAGGATGTCCTACGAGCAGTACTTC
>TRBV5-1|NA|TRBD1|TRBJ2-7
CASSLGGTGINEQYF
TGCGCCAGCAGCTTGGGAGGGACAGGGATCAACGAGCAGTACTTC
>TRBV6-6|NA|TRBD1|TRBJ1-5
CASSADRSFSNQPQHF
TGTGCCAGCAGTGCGGACAGGAGCTTTAGCAATCAGCCCCAGCATTTT
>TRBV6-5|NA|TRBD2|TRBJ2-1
CATAREGSGYNEQFF
TGTGCCACCGCCCGGGAGGGTAGCGGCTACAATGAGCAGTTCTTC
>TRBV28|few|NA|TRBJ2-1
CASSPGGYEQFF
TGTGCCAGCAGTCCGGGGGGCTATGAGCAGTTCTTC
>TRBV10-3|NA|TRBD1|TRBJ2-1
CAISERGQSLF
TGTGCCATCAGTGAGCGGGGACAGTCCCTCTTC
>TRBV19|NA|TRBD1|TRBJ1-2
CASSKQGPVYGYTF
TGTGCCAGTAGTAAACAGGGGCCCGTCTATGGCTACACCTTC
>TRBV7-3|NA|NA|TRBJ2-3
CASSLDRNTQYF
TGTGCCAGCAGCTTAGATAGAAATACGCAGTATTTT
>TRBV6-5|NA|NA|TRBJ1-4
CASSYSRGASNEKLFF
TGTGCCAGCAGTTACTCGAGAGGAGCAAGTAATGAAAAACTGTTTTTT
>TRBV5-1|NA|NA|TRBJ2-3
CASSSWTETDTQYF
TGCGCCAGCAGCTCCTGGACTGAAACAGATACGCAGTATTTT
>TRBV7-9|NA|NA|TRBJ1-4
CASSLGGSNEKLFF
TGTGCCAGCAGCTTAGGAGGGTCTAATGAAAAACTGTTTTTT
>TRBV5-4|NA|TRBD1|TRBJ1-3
CASSSYRGYTIYF
TGTGCCAGCAGTTCATACAGGGGGTACACCATATATTTT
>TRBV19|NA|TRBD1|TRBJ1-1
CASILGGTGGANTEAFF
TGTGCCAGCATCCTCGGTGGGACAGGGGGCGCGAACACTGAAGCTTTCTTT
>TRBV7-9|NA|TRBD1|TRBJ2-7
CASSTERTGLLDEQYF
TGTGCCAGCAGCACAGAGCGGACAGGGCTTCTGGACGAGCAGTACTTC
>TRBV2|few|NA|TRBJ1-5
CASSAGEGRAQHF
TGTGCCAGCAGTGCAGGCGAGGGGAGGGCCCAGCATTTT
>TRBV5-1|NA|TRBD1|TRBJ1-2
CASSIGQAYGYTF
TGCGCCAGCAGCATAGGACAGGCCTATGGCTACACCTTC
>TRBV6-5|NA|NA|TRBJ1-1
CASSPPGLMNTEAFF
TGTGCCAGCAGTCCACCGGGTTTAATGAACACTGAAGCTTTCTTT
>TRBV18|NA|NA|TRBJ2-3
CASSPPSEDTQYF
TGTGCCAGCTCACCACCGTCAGAAGATACGCAGTATTTT
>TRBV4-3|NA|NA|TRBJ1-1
CASSQDRSRDTEAFF
TGCGCCAGCAGCCAAGACAGGTCGCGGGACACTGAAGCTTTCTTT
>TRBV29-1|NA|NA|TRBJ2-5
CSVVQGQETQYF
TGCAGCGTAGTACAGGGACAAGAGACCCAGTACTTC
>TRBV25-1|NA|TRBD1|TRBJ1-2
CASFPGQGSYGYTF
TGTGCCAGTTTTCCGGGACAGGGGTCCTATGGCTACACCTTC
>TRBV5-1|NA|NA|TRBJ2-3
CASSYAGLDTQYF
TGCGCCAGCAGCTACGCAGGGTTAGATACGCAGTATTTT
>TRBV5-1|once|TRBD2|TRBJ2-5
CASSPGLAETQYF
TGCGCCAGCAGCCCTGGACTAGCGGAGACCCAGTACTTC
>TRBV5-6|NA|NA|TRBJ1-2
CASSLAGRPNYGYTF
TGTGCCAGCAGCTTGGCAGGGAGGCCTAACTATGGCTACACCTTC
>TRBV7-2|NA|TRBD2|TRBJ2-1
CASSLGGSGRNEQFF
TGTGCCAGCAGCCTGGGGGGTAGCGGGAGGAATGAGCAGTTCTTC
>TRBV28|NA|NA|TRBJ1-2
CATKRGSGYTF
TGTGCGACTAAGAGGGGGTCTGGCTACACCTTC
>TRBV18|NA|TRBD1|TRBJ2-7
CASSPNAGTAGAYEQYF
TGTGCCAGCTCACCCAACGCCGGGACAGCAGGGGCCTACGAGCAGTACTTC